This T cell receptor (beta chain) was observed in a study of cytomegalovirus exposure and HLA in healthy donors. Study results and limitations: Data from an earlier analysis indicated that most TCR beta V segments were productive either about 87% or about 30% of the time. Most observed TCR sequences were rare, whereas some public TCRs were detected in many donors. V segments that were indistinguishable, TRBV6-2 and TRBV6-3 among them, were omitted from analysis.

V lost 7 bases to trimming and J lost 0 bases, with 21 bases between them. CDR3 length: 17 residues. CDR1 is SGHDT and CDR2 is YYEEEE in the germline V gene. The primer mix had 60 Vbeta and 13 Jbeta primers. The repertoire was sequenced with immunoSEQ multiplex PCR; TCRdb's copy has only in-frame clones and lacks some. The sample lists around 210,000 clones, around 73% occurring once. On this clone: Its specificity is not known.

The origin of this receptor is a woman in her 30s in good health and CMV-seronegative. The sequenced material came from PBMCs. V usage is TRBV5-6 and J usage is TRBJ2-3; D possibly corresponds to TRBD2 (7 bases). The CDR3 bases are TGTGCCAGCTCGGCCCTCAAGGGGGGGGCAAGCACAGATACGCAGTATTTT. This translates into CASSALKGGASTDTQYF.